The 3 T cell receptor beta chains below come from one sample, sequenced in a study of T cell repertoires in cytomegalovirus infection. TCRdb analysed the reads with MiXCR anew, one entry per CDR3 protein. The data hold approximately 150,000 distinct CDR3 sequences, with approximately 17% observed a single time. The specimen sequenced was CD8+ T cells from PBMCs. These receptors all come from a human donor in good health (CMV status not recorded). Some clones in this sample may be carry-over from other donors' samples.

The rearrangement links TRBV29-1 to TRBJ2-3, with 12 bases matching TRBD2. Trimming cost V 3 bases and J 1 base; bases outside gene matches: 11. Per germline, CDR1 SQVTM and CDR2 ANQGSEA. The CDR3 extends over 18 amino acids. This chain's CDR3 is CSVDGELAGGPGTDTQYF. CDR3 bases: TGCAGCGTTGACGGGGAGCTAGCGGGAGGGCCGGGCACAGATACGCAGTATTTT.

This clonotype was seen a few times. This chain joins TRBV19 and TRBJ2-1; TRBD1 matches at 7 bases. V trimming: 8 bases; J trimming: 7 bases; junction bases outside the gene matches: 2. The germline V gene encodes CDR1 LNHDA and CDR2 SQIVND (reference sequence). This CDR3 region has 11 residues. The DNA for the CDR3 is TGTGCCAGTTTGACAGGGAATGAGCAGTTCTTC. As protein: CASLTGNEQFF. Variable domain in full (rest from reference TRBV19 and TRBJ2-1): DGGITQSPKYLFRKEGQNVTLSCEQNLNHDAMYWYRQDPGQGLRLIYYSQIVNDFQKGDIAEGYSVSREKKESFPLTVTSAQKNPTAFYLCASLTGNEQFFGPGTRLTVL.

The rearrangement uses TRBV6-6 and TRBJ2-2; D is perhaps TRBD2 (5 bases). CDR3 length equals 15 residues. With 2 bases removed from V and 7 bases from J, the gap between germline ends came to 14 bases. Germline CDR1 reads MNHNY; CDR2 reads SVGAGI (reference sequence). The chain's CDR3 is CASSYNTEGYGELFF. The CDR3 region has the DNA TGTGCCAGCAGTTACAACACTGAGGGCTACGGGGAGCTGTTTTTT.